This T cell receptor (beta chain) was recovered during a study of blood T cell repertoires in COVID-19 (dated by TCRdb to 2018 to 2020). As for the study more broadly: Samples from collaborators originated in the United States, Italy and Spain and spanned both the acute and convalescent phases of COVID-19. Deeply sampled blood TCRbeta repertoires from subjects exposed to, actively infected with, or recovered from COVID-19 were included in the dataset. Samples were obtained from the ongoing ImmuneRACE study (first 160 participants) and from over a thousand subjects provided by 6 global collaborators. HLA class I and class II types, where available, came from metadata supplied by the sample provider rather than from assay-based typing. The repertoires were released in a freely available public database meant as a resource for research on the immune response to SARS-CoV-2. Sample metadata almost always included a de-identified subject ID, COVID-19 status, age in years and sex. The material from the prospective study consisted of cDNA or gDNA derived from T cells, B-cell-depleted T cells, or PBMCs. The paper as a whole reports these results and caveats: The amount of clinical and demographic metadata varied by source and participant and was provided uncurated.

TCRbeta CDR3 regions were amplified from genomic DNA using the immunoSEQ Assay, a bias-controlled multiplex PCR. Regarding the original processing steps: Nucleated cell counts per sample were estimated from amplification of reference gene primers within the assay. To quantify the absolute abundance of each unique TCRbeta CDR3 rearrangement, sequence reads were collapsed and filtered. For each sample, productive Simpson clonality was calculated as the square root of Simpson's diversity index over productive rearrangements. TCRdb took over this immuneACCESS table, retaining in-frame rearrangements with V and J assigned. Such tables are incomplete; in checked studies, under half of the missing clones stem from an unresolved V gene, and the remainder is unexplained. V and J calls and clone size come straight from that table; D and trimming were deduced from the DNA. The sample table holds 95,000 to 110,000 clones, of which roughly nine tenths were seen once. 5.1% of the sample belongs to the ten largest clones.

On this clone: What antigen it recognizes has not been identified. The sample holds no much larger clone one base away, and base qualities are not on file.

Each collaborating institution followed its own protocols to collect whole blood in K2EDTA tubes. For TCRbeta analysis, collaborator samples were shipped as frozen whole blood, as isolated PBMCs, or as DNA extracted from either sample type. Trimming accounts for 5 bases at V and 0 bases at J, while the number of junction bases matched to no gene is 10. CDR1 and CDR2 are drawn from the germline V gene: SGHAT, FQNNGV. The CDR3, cysteine through phenylalanine, is 17 amino acids long. Here the CDR3 DNA is all that survives: 51 bases in frame from base 1. The V gene is TRBV11-2 and the J gene is TRBJ1-3; 7 central bases correspond to TRBD1. The sequencing input was peripheral blood. The receptor's source is a human donor in a cohort sampled during active COVID-19. The CDR3 region reads CASSLGWGQSSGNTIYF. Read as DNA, the sequence is TGTGCCAGCAGCCTAGGGTGGGGACAGAGCTCTGGAAACACCATATATTTT.